A single sample gave rise to the 11 T cell receptor beta chains below, sequenced in a study of human T cells and chemical hapten exposure. TCRdb re-derived calls from the RACE reads in MiXCR, one entry per CDR3 protein. The repertoire holds about 40,000 distinct CDR3 sequences, with around 3.2% as singletons. The time point: patch test 2, 6 weeks after DPC sensitization. The treatment denotes: therapeutic diphenylcyclopropenone sensitization with weekly scalp DPC. The input for sequencing was whole blood, taken in connection with sensitization to the hapten diphenylcyclopropenone (DPC). Source of these receptors: a man in his forties or fifties with alopecia areata. Some clones in this sample may be carry-over from other donors' samples.

This clonotype has ten or more counts. The chain carries TRBV5-6 and TRBJ1-2; 9 nucleotides align to TRBD1. The length of the CDR3 is 14 residues. J lost 4 bases, V lost 4 bases, and 5 bases had no gene match. Germline V CDR1 and CDR2: SGHDT, YYEEEE. CDR3 DNA: TGTGCCAGCAGCCGACAGGGGGAGGTCTATGGCTACACCTTC. It specifies CASSRQGEVYGYTF.

The sample holds many counts of this clonotype. The chain uses TRBV19 and TRBJ1-4, with D tentatively TRBD1 (6 bases). CDR3 length: 15 residues. Trimming pared 3 bases from V and 10 bases from J, leaving 18 bases between. The germline gives CDR1 LNHDA, CDR2 SQIVND (reference sequence). The CDR3 region is CASSISGGLPGKLFF. The CDR3, as DNA: TGTGCCAGTAGTATCTCCGGGGGCCTGCCTGGAAAACTGTTTTTT.

Remarks on this clonotype: A much larger clone differs from this one at a single base, so this may be a read error. The chain has TRBV19 and TRBJ2-1; 7 bases are a match to TRBD1. This CDR3 is built from 15 residues. In germline, CDR1 is LNHDA, CDR2 SQIVND (reference sequence). The CDR3 loop is CASSNPTGTYNDQFF. CDR3 bases: TGTGCCAGTAGTAACCCGACAGGGACCTACAATGACCAGTTCTTC.

There are a few counts of this clonotype. The genes are TRBV28 and TRBJ2-7, with no clear D. The germline V gene has CDR1 MDHEN and CDR2 SYDVKM. V dropped 4 bases and J dropped 7 bases, with 11 bases sitting between them. The CDR3 spans 12 residues. The CDR3 protein is CASSSPYLEQYF. The DNA for the CDR3 is TGTGCCAGCAGTTCCCCTTACTTGGAGCAGTACTTC. The full variable domain, in which reference TRBV28 and TRBJ2-7 provide the parts outside the CDR3, is DVKVTQSSRYLVKRTGEKVFLECVQDMDHENMFWYRQDPGLGLRLIYFSYDVKMKEKGDIPEGYSVSREKKERFSLILESASTNQTSMYLCASSSPYLEQYFGPGTRLTVT.

There are many counts of this clonotype. J is TRBJ2-5 and V is TRBV24-1; TRBD2 agrees at 9 bases. The germline gives CDR1 KGHDR, CDR2 SFDVKD. This CDR3 has 13 amino acids. The V and J ends lost 7 bases and 4 bases, in that order; junction bases with no gene match: 3. As DNA, the CDR3 is TGTGCCACCAGCGAAGCGGGAGGAGAGACCCAGTACTTC. As protein: CATSEAGGETQYF.

This clonotype showed up many times. The chain links TRBV27 to TRBJ1-5, with 8 bases matching TRBD1. The CDR3 is 14 amino acids. After removal of 4 bases from V and 7 bases from J, the junction contained 6 bases not matched to a gene. CDR1 and CDR2 (germline): MNHEY, SMNVEV (reference sequence). The CDR3 protein is CASSSQGARQPQHF. In DNA form, the CDR3 reads TGTGCCAGCAGTTCTCAGGGGGCAAGGCAGCCCCAGCATTTT.

This clonotype was seen many times. V gene TRBV6-5 combines with J gene TRBJ1-5; D gene ambiguous. V was pared by 5 bases and J by 0 bases, with 8 bases between. Per germline, CDR1 MNHEY and CDR2 SVGAGI. There are 14 residues in the CDR3. In nucleotides, the CDR3 is TGTGCCAGCAGTGGCTTATATAGCAATCAGCCCCAGCATTTT. Amino acid sequence: CASSGLYSNQPQHF.

This clonotype was picked up many times. The rearrangement joins TRBV3-1 to TRBJ2-7; possible D gene TRBD2, 7 bases. Trimming shortened V by 3 bases and J by 4 bases, and 19 bases separated the two germline ends. The germline gives CDR1 LGHDT, CDR2 YNNKEL (reference sequence). The CDR3 has 16 residues. In DNA, the CDR3 is TGTGCCAGCAGCCAGCCGGGGGGAAAGGGGGTTTACGAGCAGTACTTC. It encodes CASSQPGGKGVYEQYF.

In its sample, this clonotype was seen many times. In nucleotides, the CDR3 is TGTGCCAGCAGTGAATTTAGGGCAGGGCAGGAGACCCAGTACTTC. Protein: CASSEFRAGQETQYF. This chain connects TRBV25-1 to TRBJ2-5, with a tentative D call TRBD1 (5 bases). V lost 1 base, J lost 5 bases, and 14 bases lay in between. The germline gives CDR1 MGHDK, CDR2 SYGVNS. CDR3 length: 15 amino acids.

This clonotype was detected many times. The chain combines TRBV10-3 with TRBJ2-2, with D possibly TRBD2 on 6 matching bases. Per germline, CDR1 ENHRY and CDR2 SYGVKD. V gave up 6 bases and J gave up 4 bases, with 15 bases separating them. The CDR3 has 15 amino acids. This chain's CDR3 is CAIREGSVGTGELFF. The CDR3 DNA sequence: TGTGCCATCAGGGAGGGGAGTGTCGGCACCGGGGAGCTGTTTTTT.

The table lists this clonotype with many counts. The rearrangement uses TRBV12-3 or TRBV12-4 and TRBJ2-1, with 9 bases aligning to TRBD2. This CDR3 has 15 amino acids. Germline trimming cut 2 bases from V and 4 bases from J; bases unmatched to any gene: 3. CDR3 protein: CASSLRTSDYNEQFF. CDR3 DNA sequence: TGTGCCAGCAGTTTAAGGACTAGCGATTACAATGAGCAGTTCTTC.